The 32 T cell receptor beta chains reported below all come from one sample, sequenced in a study of OX40 agonist ivuxolimab in advanced cancers. Sequencing used immunoSEQ multiplex PCR; TCRdb keeps in-frame clones, though not all of them. This sample carries under 75,000 clones, roughly 84% of them seen once, and the ten largest clones take around 0.78%. The starting material was CD4+ or CD8+ T cells sorted from blood, obtained in a trial of the OX40 agonist ivuxolimab. These receptors all stem from an adult with an advanced solid tumor such as melanoma, head and neck, liver or kidney cancer.

The chain recombines TRBV14 with TRBJ2-5, with 9 bases aligning to TRBD1. This CDR3 has 14 residues. Per the germline V gene, CDR1 is SGHDN and CDR2 is FVKESK. After removal of 4 bases from V and 5 bases from J, the junction contained 5 bases not matched to a gene. CDR3 loop: CASSRTGGYETQYF. The CDR3 DNA is TGTGCCAGCAGCCGTACAGGGGGCTACGAGACCCAGTACTTC.

For the CDR3, the DNA is TGTGCCAGCAGGCTAGCGGGAACCTCCTACAATGAGCAGTTCTTC. Amino acid sequence: CASRLAGTSYNEQFF. The chain has TRBV28 and TRBJ2-1, with 9 bases lining up with TRBD2. The CDR3 sequence is 15 residues long. From germline, CDR1 is MDHEN and CDR2 SYDVKM. Trimming took 6 bases from V and 0 from J; bases not matched to a gene: 3. Looking up the rest from reference TRBV28 and TRBJ2-1 gives the full variable domain: DVKVTQSSRYLVKRTGEKVFLECVQDMDHENMFWYRQDPGLGLRLIYFSYDVKMKEKGDIPEGYSVSREKKERFSLILESASTNQTSMYLCASRLAGTSYNEQFFGPGTRLTVL.

The V gene is TRBV30, the J gene TRBJ2-2; 8 nucleotides agree with TRBD2. The CDR3 length is 14 residues. Trimming cost V 2 bases and J 4 bases; bases outside gene matches: 3. CDR1 is GTSNPN, CDR2 SVGIG, per germline (reference sequence). This CDR3 reads CAWSSGGSTGELFF. The DNA for the CDR3 is TGTGCCTGGAGTAGCGGGGGTAGCACCGGGGAGCTGTTTTTT.

The CDR3: CASSGPNQPQHF. The CDR3 nucleotides read TGTGCCAGCAGCGGACCGAACCAGCCCCAGCATTTT. The rearrangement links TRBV6-1 to TRBJ1-5, with no clear D. CDR1 MNHNS and CDR2 SASEGT come from the germline V gene. The length of the CDR3 is 12 residues. Between the trimmed V and J ends, which lost 6 bases and 7 bases, there was a span of 10 bases.

The chain combines TRBV6-4 with TRBJ2-1, with 9 positions matching TRBD2. Germline CDR1 is MRHNA and CDR2 is SNTAGT. The CDR3 contains 15 residues. Trimming cost V 8 bases and J 8 bases; bases outside gene matches: 13. The CDR3 sequence is CASEGRGRANDEQFF. In DNA, the CDR3 is TGTGCCAGCGAGGGGCGCGGGAGGGCCAATGATGAGCAGTTCTTC.

The chain is built from TRBV28 and TRBJ1-6; D uncertain. The CDR3 totals 13 residues. Trimming took off 10 bases at V and 1 base at J, with 8 bases between the two ends. Germline V gene sequence: CDR1 MDHEN, CDR2 SYDVKM. The CDR3 nucleotides are TGTGCCATCCGTCCATCCTATAATTCACCCCTCCACTTT. Translated: CAIRPSYNSPLHF.

CDR3 sequence (DNA): TGTGCCAGCAGCTCGCTACTCGGCCGACAAAGTACGAACACCGGGGAGCTGTTTTTT. The encoded protein is CASSSLLGRQSTNTGELFF. This chain links TRBV7-9 with TRBJ2-2, with no clear D. Trimming removed 4 bases at V and 0 bases at J, with 21 bases between. CDR1 and CDR2 from the germline V gene are SEHNR and FQNEAQ (reference sequence). The CDR3 contains 19 residues.

This chain joins TRBV5-4 and TRBJ1-6; possible D gene TRBD1, 6 bases. The CDR3 covers 15 residues. V was pared by 0 bases and J by 4 bases, with 8 bases between. The germline CDR1 and CDR2 sequences are SGHNT and YYREEE (reference sequence). The CDR3 protein is CASSLGGAYNSPLHF. CDR3 bases: TGTGCCAGCAGCTTGGGGGGGGCATATAATTCACCCCTCCACTTT.

The chain is built from TRBV7-3 and TRBJ2-5; 9 nucleotides align to TRBD1. Germline V gene lookup returns CDR1 SGHTA and CDR2 FQGTGA. The CDR3 extends over 13 amino acids. Trimming cost V 3 bases and J 7 bases; bases outside gene matches: 3. CDR3 nucleotide sequence: TGTGCCAGCAGCTTGGGACAGGGAGTGACCCAGTACTTC. This gives the protein CASSLGQGVTQYF.

The chain combines TRBV15 with TRBJ1-4; perhaps TRBD1 as D (6 bases). Trimming pared 0 bases from V and 3 bases from J, leaving 14 bases between. Looked up from germline, CDR1 is LNHNV and CDR2 is YYDKDF (reference sequence). This CDR3 region has 17 residues. The CDR3 protein is CATSRERLGAANEKLFF. CDR3 DNA: TGTGCCACCAGCAGAGAGAGGCTGGGGGCGGCTAATGAAAAACTGTTTTTT.

This chain uses TRBV28 with TRBJ1-1; the D is unclear. The CDR3 is made up of 15 amino acids. Trimming took 2 bases from V and 0 from J, leaving 10 bases between them. Germline lookup yields CDR1 MDHEN and CDR2 SYDVKM. For the CDR3, the DNA is TGTGCCAGCAGTTTACCAGCCGGGGTGAACACTGAAGCTTTCTTT. Protein product: CASSLPAGVNTEAFF.

The rearrangement joins TRBV12-5 to TRBJ2-5; D gene unclear. Germline lookup yields CDR1 LGHNT and CDR2 FRNRAP. Trimming took 1 base from V and 2 from J, leaving 5 bases between them. The CDR3 covers 13 residues. The chain's CDR3 is CASGLGSQETQYF. CDR3 coding DNA: TGTGCTAGTGGTTTGGGAAGTCAAGAGACCCAGTACTTC.

This rearrangement joins TRBV7-6 to TRBJ2-7; TRBD2 agrees at 9 bases. The CDR3 has 15 amino acids. Germline CDR1 is SGHVS and CDR2 is FNYEAQ. Germline trimming cut 4 bases from V and 5 bases from J; bases unmatched to any gene: 9. The CDR3 region is CASSSVGSGSDEQYF. The CDR3 DNA follows: TGTGCCAGCAGCTCCGTTGGTAGCGGGAGTGACGAGCAGTACTTC.

Here the CDR3 DNA reads TGCAGCGTGAGTCCGGGACAGGGGGCTCGAGGGGCCTACGAGCAGTACTTC. Protein: CSVSPGQGARGAYEQYF. The chain joins TRBV29-1 to TRBJ2-7; TRBD1 aligns across 12 bases. The junction had 14 bases not matched to a gene; V was cut back by 6 bases and J by 2 bases. Germline V gene data show CDR1 as SQVTM and CDR2 as ANQGSEA. The CDR3 is made up of 17 amino acids.

The chain employs TRBV2 and TRBJ2-1, with unresolved D. The CDR3 is 15 residues long. V dropped 0 bases and J dropped 2 bases, with 8 bases sitting between them. Germline CDR1 reads SNHLY; CDR2 reads FYNNEI. The CDR3: CASSEARQAYNEQFF. The CDR3 region has the DNA TGTGCCAGCAGTGAAGCGAGACAAGCCTACAATGAGCAGTTCTTC.

The chain carries TRBV10-1 and TRBJ2-7; D may be TRBD2 (6 bases). The CDR3 contains 16 residues. V was shortened by 0 bases and J by 5 bases, with 17 bases between the two germline ends. In germline, CDR1 is WNHNN, CDR2 SYGVQD (reference sequence). For the CDR3, the DNA is TGCGCCAGCAGTGAGTCCGGCGGGACGGAATTCAACGAGCAGTACTTC. Its protein is CASSESGGTEFNEQYF.

The chain recombines TRBV28 with TRBJ2-3, with a possible D match to TRBD2 (6 bases). The length of the CDR3 is 14 residues. In germline, CDR1 is MDHEN, CDR2 SYDVKM. The V end lost 8 bases, the J end lost 1 base, and 13 bases lay between the germline ends. The CDR3 region has the DNA TGTGCCAGCGCGTGGGGGGTACGCACAGATACGCAGTATTTT. This sequence encodes CASAWGVRTDTQYF.

The genes are TRBV19 and TRBJ1-4; D not resolved. The CDR3 spans 14 residues. Germline V gives CDR1 LNHDA, CDR2 SQIVND (reference sequence). The V gene lost 4 bases and the J gene lost 5 bases, with 11 bases spanning the gap. The CDR3 reads CASSTDAKNEKLFF. CDR3 nucleotides: TGTGCCAGTAGTACGGACGCTAAGAATGAAAAACTGTTTTTT. The entire variable domain, with the rest obtained from reference TRBV19 and TRBJ1-4, is as follows: DGGITQSPKYLFRKEGQNVTLSCEQNLNHDAMYWYRQDPGQGLRLIYYSQIVNDFQKGDIAEGYSVSREKKESFPLTVTSAQKNPTAFYLCASSTDAKNEKLFFGSGTQLSVL.

The chain links TRBV5-1 to TRBJ2-1; the match to TRBD2 covers 13 bases. CDR3 length: 16 amino acids. The germline CDR1 and CDR2 sequences are SGHRS and YFSETQ. Trimming cost V 0 bases and J 5 bases; bases outside gene matches: 2. The CDR3 here is CASSLGLAGGNNEQFF. CDR3 sequence (DNA): TGCGCCAGCAGCTTGGGACTAGCGGGGGGCAACAATGAGCAGTTCTTC.

The chain employs TRBV6-6 and TRBJ2-7; TRBD1 aligns across 10 bases. V lost 8 bases and J lost 4; bases outside the gene matches: 11. This CDR3 has 15 residues. Looked up from germline, CDR1 is MNHNY and CDR2 is SVGAGI (reference sequence). The chain's CDR3 is CASSDPGQGLYEQYF. DNA for the CDR3: TGTGCCAGCTCAGACCCGGGACAGGGGCTGTACGAGCAGTACTTC.

The J gene is TRBJ1-1, the V gene TRBV7-3, with 9 positions matching TRBD1. The CDR3 runs to 12 residues. The J segment lost 10 bases and the V segment lost 6 bases, leaving 6 bases of the junction unmatched. Germline V gives CDR1 SGHTA, CDR2 FQGTGA. In DNA, the CDR3 is TGTGCCAGCAGAGCCGGGACAGGGTTAGCTTTCTTT. Residues: CASRAGTGLAFF.

The chain links TRBV28 to TRBJ1-3; 7 nucleotides match TRBD1. Germline CDR1 is MDHEN and CDR2 is SYDVKM. This CDR3 region has 20 residues. The junction had 18 bases not matched to a gene; V was cut back by 2 bases and J by 2 bases. The CDR3 region has the DNA TGTGCCAGCAGTTTAACCCCTGTAGCAGGGGGAAGGAAGACTGGAAACACCATATATTTT. This gives the protein CASSLTPVAGGRKTGNTIYF.

This rearrangement joins TRBV11-2 to TRBJ2-7, with D possibly TRBD1 on 6 matching bases. The CDR3 covers 15 residues. Trimming removed 2 bases from V and 3 bases from J, with 14 bases in between. Germline V lookup: CDR1 SGHAT, CDR2 FQNNGV. CDR3 nucleotides: TGTGCCAGCAGCTTACTCCCCCAGGGGAACTACGAGCAGTACTTC. Amino acids: CASSLLPQGNYEQYF. Combining the CDR3 with reference TRBV11-2 and TRBJ2-7 gives the whole variable domain EAGVAQSPRYKIIEKRQSVAFWCNPISGHATLYWYQQILGQGPKLLIQFQNNGVVDDSQLPKDRFSAERLKGVDSTLKIQPAKLEDSAVYLCASSLLPQGNYEQYFGPGTRLTVT.

Concerning this clone itself: One end of the junction is discordant with germline, which a read error may explain. Other nucleotide sequences from this sample produce the same CDR3. V usage is TRBV7-2 and J usage is TRBJ1-1; TRBD1 is a possible D gene (6 bases). This CDR3 has 15 residues. The germline V gene has CDR1 SGHTA and CDR2 FQGNSA. In DNA form, the CDR3 reads TGTGCCAGCAGCTTAGACAGGGCCATGAATACTGAAGCTTTCTTT. Protein sequence: CASSLDRAMNTEAFF. The full variable domain, its missing parts supplied by reference TRBV7-2 and TRBJ1-1, is GAGVSQSPSNKVTEKGKDVELRCDPISGHTALYWYRQSLGQGLEFLIYFQGNSAPDKSGLPSDRFSAERTGGSVSTLTIQRTQQEDSAVYLCASSLDRAMNTEAFFGQGTRLTVV.

The CDR3 nucleotides read TGCGCCAGCAGCTTGAGTTCAGTCAGGAACACTGAAGCTTTCTTT. Its translation is CASSLSSVRNTEAFF. This chain joins TRBV5-1 and TRBJ1-1, with D unresolved. The V end was cut by 1 base, the J end by 1 base, with 11 bases between. The length of the CDR3 is 15 residues. The V gene's germline CDR1 is SGHRS and CDR2 YFSETQ.

The chain employs TRBV6-5 and TRBJ1-1; D remains ambiguous. This CDR3 contains 15 residues. V dropped 6 bases and J dropped 1 base, with 15 bases sitting between them. The germline V gene encodes CDR1 MNHEY and CDR2 SVGAGI. CDR3 region: CASRTSMGGNTEAFF. The CDR3 DNA sequence: TGTGCCAGCAGGACGAGTATGGGCGGGAACACTGAAGCTTTCTTT.

Of note for this clone: It is likely a read error, because the conserved phenylalanine at the end of the CDR3 is missing. Because the CDR3's place on the DNA is in doubt, the DNA is left out and the CDR3 is given as listed by TCRdb. V and J are TRBV5-4 and TRBJ2-3. Germline values: CDR1 SGHNT, CDR2 YYREEE (reference sequence). The CDR3 totals 13 residues, both ends included. The CDR3 region is CASSLVSPSGPAN.

The chain combines TRBV5-1 with TRBJ1-1, with 8 bases aligning to TRBD1. Germline V CDR1 and CDR2: SGHRS, YFSETQ. The CDR3 totals 15 residues. V gave up 3 bases and J gave up 7 bases; unmatched junction bases: 11. DNA of the CDR3: TGCGCCAGCAGCTGGGGGACAGGAGAACTCCTTGAAGCTTTCTTT. As protein: CASSWGTGELLEAFF.

The chain carries TRBV7-3 and TRBJ2-7, with 12 bases aligning to TRBD2. Trimming cost V 5 bases and J 5 bases; bases outside gene matches: 7. Germline V lookup: CDR1 SGHTA, CDR2 FQGTGA. The CDR3 has 15 residues. CDR3 sequence: CASSLLAGGPNEQYF. The CDR3 DNA sequence: TGTGCCAGCAGCCTGCTAGCGGGGGGGCCGAACGAGCAGTACTTC.

This clone was recorded only once. The V call is TRBV28, the J call TRBJ1-1; D not resolved. The CDR3 covers 17 residues. Germline CDR1 is MDHEN and CDR2 is SYDVKM. Trimming stripped 8 bases from V and 4 bases from J, with 26 bases between. CDR3 amino acids: CASSQEVRLSRGTEAFF. The DNA for the CDR3 is TGTGCCAGCTCCCAAGAGGTGAGGCTGTCTCGGGGCACTGAAGCTTTCTTT.

With respect to this clone: The junction and the germline gene differ at one end; a read error may be behind it. CDR3 DNA: TGTGCCAGTAAACCGTCGGGGACTAGAGGCCAAGGGGGGCTGTTTTTT. It yields the protein CASKPSGTRGQGGLFF. This chain links TRBV19 with TRBJ2-2, with TRBD2 matching over 8 bases. CDR3 length: 16 residues. Looked up from germline, CDR1 is LNHDA and CDR2 is SQIVND (reference sequence).

The chain employs TRBV29-1 and TRBJ1-2; 8 nucleotides align to TRBD1. Germline-derived CDR1 and CDR2 are SQVTM and ANQGSEA. Losses at the gene ends were 7 bases for V and 8 bases for J; bases not matched to a gene: 15. This CDR3 is built from 14 residues. Here the CDR3 DNA reads TGCAGCGCCTTGGCAGGGGGCGCAACTCGCGGCTACACCTTC. Translation: CSALAGGATRGYTF.